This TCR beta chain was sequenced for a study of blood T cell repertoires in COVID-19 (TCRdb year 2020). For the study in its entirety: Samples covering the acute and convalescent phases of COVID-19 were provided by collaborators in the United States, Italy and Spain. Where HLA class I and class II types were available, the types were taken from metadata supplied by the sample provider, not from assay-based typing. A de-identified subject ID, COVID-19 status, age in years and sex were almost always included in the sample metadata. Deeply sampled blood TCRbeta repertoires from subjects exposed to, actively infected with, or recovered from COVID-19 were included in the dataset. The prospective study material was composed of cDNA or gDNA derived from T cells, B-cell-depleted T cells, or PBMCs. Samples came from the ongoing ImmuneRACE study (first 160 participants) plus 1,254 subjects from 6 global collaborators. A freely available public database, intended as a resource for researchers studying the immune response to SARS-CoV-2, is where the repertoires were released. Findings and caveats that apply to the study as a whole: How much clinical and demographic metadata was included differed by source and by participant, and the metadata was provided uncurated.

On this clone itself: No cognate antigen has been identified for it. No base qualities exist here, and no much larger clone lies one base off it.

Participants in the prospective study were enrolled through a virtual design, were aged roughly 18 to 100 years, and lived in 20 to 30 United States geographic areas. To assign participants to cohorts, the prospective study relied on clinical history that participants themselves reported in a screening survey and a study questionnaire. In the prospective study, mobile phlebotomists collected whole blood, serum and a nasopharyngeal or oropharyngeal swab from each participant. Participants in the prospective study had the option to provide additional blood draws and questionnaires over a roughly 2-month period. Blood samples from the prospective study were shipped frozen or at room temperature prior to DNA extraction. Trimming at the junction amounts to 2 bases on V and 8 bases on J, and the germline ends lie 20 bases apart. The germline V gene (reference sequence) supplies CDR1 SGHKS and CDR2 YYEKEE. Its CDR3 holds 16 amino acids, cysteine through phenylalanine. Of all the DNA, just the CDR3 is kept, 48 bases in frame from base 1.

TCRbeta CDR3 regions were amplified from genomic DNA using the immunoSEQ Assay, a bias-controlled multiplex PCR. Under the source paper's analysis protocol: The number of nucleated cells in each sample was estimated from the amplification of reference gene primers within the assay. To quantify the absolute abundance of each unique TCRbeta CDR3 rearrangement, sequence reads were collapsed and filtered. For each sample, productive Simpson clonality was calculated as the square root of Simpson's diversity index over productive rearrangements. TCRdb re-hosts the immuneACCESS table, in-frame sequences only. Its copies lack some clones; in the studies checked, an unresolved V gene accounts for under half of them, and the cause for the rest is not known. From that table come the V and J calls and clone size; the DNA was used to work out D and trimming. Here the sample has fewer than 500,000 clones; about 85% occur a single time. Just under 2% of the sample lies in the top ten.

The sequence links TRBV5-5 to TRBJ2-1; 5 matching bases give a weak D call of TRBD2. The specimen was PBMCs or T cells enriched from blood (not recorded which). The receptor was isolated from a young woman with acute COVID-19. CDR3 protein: CASSFKRLAELDEQFF. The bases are TGTGCCAGCAGCTTCAAAAGGCTAGCAGAATTGGATGAGCAGTTCTTC.